One sample yielded the 11 T cell receptor beta chains listed below, sequenced in a study of cytotoxic CD8 clonotypes in ibrutinib-treated CLL. Method: immunoSEQ multiplex PCR; TCRdb's copy keeps in-frame clones and lacks some. The data contain approximately 32,000 clones, roughly three quarters of them singletons. Specimen: PBMCs, collected before ibrutinib treatment. Every receptor here comes from a human donor with chronic lymphocytic leukemia.

The chain employs TRBV11-2 and TRBJ2-3; 8 positions agree with TRBD2. Germline lookup yields CDR1 SGHAT and CDR2 FQNNGV. J gave up 5 bases and V 2 bases, and 9 bases lay outside the gene matches. This CDR3 comprises 16 residues. The CDR3 protein is CASSLRSGSFIDTQYF. Here the CDR3 DNA reads TGTGCCAGCAGCTTACGGAGCGGGAGTTTTATAGATACGCAGTATTTT. The whole variable domain, remainder taken from reference TRBV11-2 and TRBJ2-3, is EAGVAQSPRYKIIEKRQSVAFWCNPISGHATLYWYQQILGQGPKLLIQFQNNGVVDDSQLPKDRFSAERLKGVDSTLKIQPAKLEDSAVYLCASSLRSGSFIDTQYFGPGTRLTVL.

The V gene is TRBV5-1, the J gene TRBJ2-1; D may be TRBD1 (6 bases). Between the trimmed V and J ends, which lost 1 base and 8 bases, there was a span of 10 bases. The germline V gene has CDR1 SGHRS and CDR2 YFSETQ. The CDR3 runs 13 residues. The CDR3 sequence is CASSLTTGHEQFF. CDR3 nucleotide sequence: TGCGCCAGCAGCTTGACCACAGGGCATGAGCAGTTCTTC.

The chain couples TRBV27 to TRBJ1-2; 7 nucleotides match TRBD1. J was trimmed by 8 bases and V by 5 bases; bases with no gene match: 11. Germline CDR1 reads MNHEY; CDR2 reads SMNVEV (reference sequence). This CDR3 has 14 amino acids. In DNA, the CDR3 is TGTGCCAGCAGTCTCTTAACAGGGGCAGGGGGCTACACCTTC. Encoded protein: CASSLLTGAGGYTF.

This chain links TRBV5-1 with TRBJ2-1; TRBD2 matches 9 bases. CDR1 is SGHRS and CDR2 is YFSETQ in the germline V gene. This CDR3 comprises 15 residues. After removal of 3 bases from V and 7 bases from J, the junction contained 8 bases not matched to a gene. DNA for the CDR3: TGCGCCAGCAGCTCCTTAGCGGGAGCGCGAAATGAGCAGTTCTTC. Amino acid sequence: CASSSLAGARNEQFF.

The rearrangement uses TRBV7-3 and TRBJ2-3; 7 bases line up with TRBD1. This CDR3 has 15 residues. Germline assignment: CDR1 SGHTA and CDR2 FQGTGA. Trimming cost V 2 bases and J 3 bases; bases outside gene matches: 5. The CDR3: CASSLWDSHTDTQYF. In nucleotides, the CDR3 is TGTGCCAGCAGCTTATGGGACAGCCATACAGATACGCAGTATTTT.

The chain couples TRBV28 to TRBJ1-2; maybe TRBD1 (6 bases). CDR3 length: 17 residues. The V gene's germline CDR1 is MDHEN and CDR2 SYDVKM. Between the trimmed V and J ends, which lost 1 base and 14 bases, there was a span of 29 bases. The CDR3 protein is CASSLYLGTFNRDTLTF. The CDR3 DNA sequence: TGTGCCAGCAGTTTATATTTGGGGACTTTTAACCGGGACACGCTTACCTTC.

This clone was found a few times. The gene calls are TRBV28 and TRBJ1-1; possibly TRBD1 for D (5 bases). CDR1 is MDHEN, CDR2 SYDVKM, per germline. The V end lost 1 base, the J end lost 8 bases, and 11 bases lay between the germline ends. The CDR3 is 13 residues long. The CDR3: CASSLSTAWEAFF. CDR3 DNA sequence: TGTGCCAGCAGTTTATCGACAGCGTGGGAAGCTTTCTTT. The full variable domain, with the rest looked up from reference TRBV28 and TRBJ1-1, is DVKVTQSSRYLVKRTGEKVFLECVQDMDHENMFWYRQDPGLGLRLIYFSYDVKMKEKGDIPEGYSVSREKKERFSLILESASTNQTSMYLCASSLSTAWEAFFGQGTRLTVV.

The J gene is TRBJ1-5, the V gene TRBV2, with a tentative D call TRBD1 (5 bases). The germline V and J ends were trimmed by 6 bases and 5 bases, with 11 bases remaining between them. Germline loops: CDR1 SNHLY, CDR2 FYNNEI. The CDR3 has 13 amino acids. In DNA, the CDR3 is TGTGCCAGCAGAGACGACAGTGATCAGCCCCAGCATTTT. Its protein is CASRDDSDQPQHF. Combining the CDR3 with reference TRBV2 and TRBJ1-5 gives the whole variable domain EPEVTQTPSHQVTQMGQEVILRCVPISNHLYFYWYRQILGQKVEFLVSFYNNEISEKSEIFDDQFSVERPDGSNFTLKIRSTKLEDSAMYFCASRDDSDQPQHFGDGTRLSIL.

This clone was seen more than once but under ten times. The gene calls are TRBV12-5 and TRBJ2-1, with D possibly matching TRBD2 (5 bases). The ends were cut back, 3 bases at V and 5 bases at J, with 11 bases in the middle. CDR1 is LGHNT, CDR2 FRNRAP, per germline. There are 14 residues in the CDR3. The CDR3 here is CASGLRNSDNEQFF. The CDR3 nucleotides read TGTGCTAGTGGTTTAAGGAATAGCGACAATGAGCAGTTCTTC.

The chain recombines TRBV28 with TRBJ2-1; the match to TRBD2 covers 13 bases. J gave up 11 bases and V 5 bases, and 15 bases lay outside the gene matches. Looked up from germline, CDR1 is MDHEN and CDR2 is SYDVKM. This CDR3 spans 17 amino acids. The CDR3 here is CASSTIGGGTSGEKQFF. Written as DNA, the CDR3 is TGTGCCAGCAGTACCATTGGCGGGGGGACTAGCGGGGAAAAGCAGTTCTTC.

The rearrangement uses TRBV28 and TRBJ2-7; D is unclear. The CDR3 is made up of 12 amino acids. The germline gives CDR1 MDHEN, CDR2 SYDVKM. Trimming took 6 bases from V and 2 from J, leaving 8 bases between them. For the CDR3, the DNA is TGTGCCAGCAGGCATACTCCCTACGAGCAGTACTTC. Its protein product is CASRHTPYEQYF.